These T cell receptor beta chains were read from a single sample in a study of vaccination and CD4 T cells after COVID-19. TCRdb passed the PCR reads through MiXCR, listing each CDR3 protein once. The sample shows 7,500 to 8,500 distinct CDR3 sequences, about 70% of them seen only once. For these TCRs, the target antigens are not known. The sequenced sample was cultured CD4+ T cells from blood, obtained after SARS-CoV-2 vaccination. Receptors were obtained from a human donor with COVID-19. Both conserved end residues are part of each CDR3. A D gene is named only where the DNA matches it firmly. A row's size may be missing; if present it is once, few, many or a size class.

d_call,v_call,j_call,clone_size,cdr3_nt,cdr3_aa
.,TRBV9,TRBJ1-6,.,TGTGCCAGCAGCAACCGGGAGGTCAATTCACCCCTCCACTTT,CASSNREVNSPLHF
.,TRBV6-4,TRBJ2-3,once,TGTGCCAGCAGTGAACAGGGTAGCACAGATACGCAGTATTTT,CASSEQGSTDTQYF
TRBD1,TRBV2,TRBJ1-1,few,TGTGCCAGCAGGGGGACAGGGGAGATCGGTGAAGCTTTCTTT,CASRGTGEIGEAFF
.,TRBV20-1,TRBJ1-2,.,TGCAGTGCTACAAAGACCGTTGGAGGTGGCTACACCTTC,CSATKTVGGGYTF
TRBD1,TRBV20-1,TRBJ2-3,.,TGCAGTCCCTGGACAGGGGCGAGTACAGATACGCAGTATTTT,CSPWTGASTDTQYF
.,TRBV20-1,TRBJ2-5,.,TGCAGTGCTAGAGTCGACGGTGGGGGAGAGACCCAGTACTTC,CSARVDGGGETQYF
.,TRBV2,TRBJ1-5,.,TGTGCCAGCGGCCAGAATGATCAGCCCCAGCATTTT,CASGQNDQPQHF
.,TRBV20-1,TRBJ1-3,.,TGCAGTGCTAAACCTATCGGTAGCTCTGGAAACACCATATATTTT,CSAKPIGSSGNTIYF
.,TRBV7-9,TRBJ1-1,once,TGTGCCAGCAGCCCTTACACTGAAGCTTTCTTT,CASSPYTEAFF
.,TRBV7-9,TRBJ2-7,.,TGTGCCAGCAGCCCACAGAGGGCCCTCTACGAGCAGTACTTC,CASSPQRALYEQYF
.,TRBV20-1,TRBJ2-7,.,TGCAGTGCTAGAGATCGTGGCAGCGGCTTCGCCTACGAGCGGTACTTC,CSARDRGSGFAYERYF